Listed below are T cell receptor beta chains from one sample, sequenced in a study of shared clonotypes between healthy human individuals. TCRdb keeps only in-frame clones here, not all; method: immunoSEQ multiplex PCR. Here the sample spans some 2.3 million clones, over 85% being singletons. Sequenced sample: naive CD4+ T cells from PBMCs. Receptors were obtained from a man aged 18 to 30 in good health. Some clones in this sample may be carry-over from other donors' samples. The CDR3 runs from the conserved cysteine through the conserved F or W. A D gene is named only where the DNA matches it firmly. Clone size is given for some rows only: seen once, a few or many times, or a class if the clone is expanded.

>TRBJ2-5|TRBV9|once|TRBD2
TGTGCCAGCAGCGTAGACGGCGGGAGAGAGACCCAGTACTTC
CASSVDGGRETQYF
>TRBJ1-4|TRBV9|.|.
TGTGCCAGCAGCCTCTCTCCCGGGAATGAAAAACTGTTTTTT
CASSLSPGNEKLFF
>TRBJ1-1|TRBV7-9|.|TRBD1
TGTGCCAGCAGCTTTACAGGGGGCGAGAACACTGAAGCTTTCTTT
CASSFTGGENTEAFF
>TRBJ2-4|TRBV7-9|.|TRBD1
TGTGCCAGCAGCTTATATGTGACAGGGTTTGGACTAGCCAAAAACATTCAGTACTTC
CASSLYVTGFGLAKNIQYF
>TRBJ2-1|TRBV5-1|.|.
TGCGCCAGCAGCTTGTTCCCCAATGAGCAGTTCTTC
CASSLFPNEQFF
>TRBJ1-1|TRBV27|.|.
TGTGCCAGCAGCGGAAACGGAGGCACTGAAGCTTTCTTT
CASSGNGGTEAFF
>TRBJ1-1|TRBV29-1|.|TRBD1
TGCAGCGTCCTCAGGGGGGGCCAGGGAACTGAAGCTTTCTTT
CSVLRGGQGTEAFF
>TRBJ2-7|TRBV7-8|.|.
TGTGCCAGCAGCCGCAGTGCAGGGGGGCGCTACGAGCAGTACTTC
CASSRSAGGRYEQYF
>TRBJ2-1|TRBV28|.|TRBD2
TGTGCCAGCAGCCCTCTAGCGGGAGCCCACAATGAGCAGTTCTTC
CASSPLAGAHNEQFF
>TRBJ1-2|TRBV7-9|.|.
TGTGCCAGCAGCACCCGGGACATCTATGGCTACACCTTC
CASSTRDIYGYTF
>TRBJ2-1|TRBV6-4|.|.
TGTGCCAGCAGTGACTCGGGTAGCCCCTCCTACAATGAGCAGTTCTTC
CASSDSGSPSYNEQFF
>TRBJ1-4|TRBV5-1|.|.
TGCGCCAGCAGCTCAACTCCAACTAATGAAAAACTGTTTTTT
CASSSTPTNEKLFF
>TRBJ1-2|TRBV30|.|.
TGTGCCTGGAGTGAAACTCCGGGGGCGCGGGGCTACACCTTC
CAWSETPGARGYTF
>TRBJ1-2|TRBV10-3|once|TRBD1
TGTGCCATCAGTGGGCCGTCTCCCAGACAGGGTTTCACCTATGGCTACACCTTC
CAISGPSPRQGFTYGYTF
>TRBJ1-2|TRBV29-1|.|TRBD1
TGCAGCGTCGAGAAACAGGGGTTCCGTGGCTACACCTTC
CSVEKQGFRGYTF
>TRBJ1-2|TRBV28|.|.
TGTGCCAGCAGTTTAAACAGGCCGGCAGGAGGCTACACCTTC
CASSLNRPAGGYTF
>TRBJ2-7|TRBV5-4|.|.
TGTGCCAGCGCCAGGGGGACTCACGATTCCTACGAGCAGTACTTC
CASARGTHDSYEQYF
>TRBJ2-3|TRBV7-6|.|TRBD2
TGTGCCAGCAGCCCCGGGGGGGGGATTGGAGATACGCAGTATTTT
CASSPGGGIGDTQYF
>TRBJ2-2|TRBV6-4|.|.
TGTGCCAGCAGCCCTACGGGTGGTGCCGGGGAGCTGTTTTTT
CASSPTGGAGELFF
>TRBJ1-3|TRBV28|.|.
TGTGCCAGCAGTTCCTTAAGGCCCGGAGGCCCAAACACCATATATTTT
CASSSLRPGGPNTIYF
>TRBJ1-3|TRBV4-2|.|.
TGTGCCAGCAGCCAACGTCCGGAGGGGCATGGGGGAAACACCATATATTTT
CASSQRPEGHGGNTIYF
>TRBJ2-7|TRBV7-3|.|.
TGTGCCAGCAGCTTAGGCGGCCCCTACGAGCAGTACTTC
CASSLGGPYEQYF
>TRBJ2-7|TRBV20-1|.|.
TGCAGTGCCGCAAACTACGAGCAGTACTTC
CSAANYEQYF
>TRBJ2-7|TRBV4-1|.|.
TGCGCCAGCAGCCTAGAGGCGGGGGCCTCCTACGAGCAGTACTTC
CASSLEAGASYEQYF
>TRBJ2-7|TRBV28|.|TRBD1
TGTGCCAGCGTACCCGCTGGACAGGGGGCTAGCGAGCAGTACTTC
CASVPAGQGASEQYF
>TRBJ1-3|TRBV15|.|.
TGTGCCACCAGCTTTTCGACCCCAGGAGGAGGAAACACCATATATTTT
CATSFSTPGGGNTIYF
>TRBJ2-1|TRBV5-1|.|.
TGCGCCAGCAGCTTACTAGGTCTATACAATGAGCAGTTCTTC
CASSLLGLYNEQFF
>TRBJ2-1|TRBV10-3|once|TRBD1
TGTGCCATCATGGAAGGACAGGGACTGAACAATGAGCAGTTCTTC
CAIMEGQGLNNEQFF
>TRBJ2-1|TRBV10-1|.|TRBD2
TGCGCCAGCAGTGCCTCCGGGACTAGTGGCCTCAATGAGCAGTTCTTC
CASSASGTSGLNEQFF
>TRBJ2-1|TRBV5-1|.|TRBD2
TGCGCCAGCAGTTCCGATGCGGGACTAGTCAACAATGAGCAGTTCTTC
CASSSDAGLVNNEQFF
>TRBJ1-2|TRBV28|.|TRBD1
TGTGCCAGCAGTTCGACAGGGGAAGGCTATGGCTACACCTTC
CASSSTGEGYGYTF
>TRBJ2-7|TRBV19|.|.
TGTGCCAGTAGCAATCGGGGAGGCTACGAGCAGTACTTC
CASSNRGGYEQYF
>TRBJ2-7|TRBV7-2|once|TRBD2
TGTGCCAGCAGCCTGGAGCGGGAATCCTACGAGCAGTACTTC
CASSLERESYEQYF
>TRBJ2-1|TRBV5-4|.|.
TGTGCCAGCAGCTTGTGGAACAATGAGCAGTTCTTC
CASSLWNNEQFF
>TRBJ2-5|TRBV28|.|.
TGTGCCAGCAGTTTCAGAAGCTGGGATACTAGAGATCAAGAGACCCAGTACTTC
CASSFRSWDTRDQETQYF
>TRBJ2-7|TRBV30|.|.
TGTGCCTGGAGGGACGTGTACGAGCAGTACTTC
CAWRDVYEQYF
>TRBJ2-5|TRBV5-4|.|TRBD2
TGTGCCAGCAGTTCCGGGAGGTCTAGCGGGAATCAAGAGACCCAGTACTTC
CASSSGRSSGNQETQYF
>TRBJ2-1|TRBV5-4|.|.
TGTGCCAGCAGCCCGGAAGCGTCGGATTACAATGAGCAGTTCTTC
CASSPEASDYNEQFF
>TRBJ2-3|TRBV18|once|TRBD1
TGTGCCAGCTCACGGGACAGACAAGATACGCAGTATTTT
CASSRDRQDTQYF
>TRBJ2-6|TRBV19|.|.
TGTGCCAGTTCGCGACATCCATACTCTGGGGCCAACGTCCTGACTTTC
CASSRHPYSGANVLTF
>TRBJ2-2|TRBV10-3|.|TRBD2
TGTGCCACTACCAGCGGGAGCCATTTCGTCACCGGGGAGCTGTTTTTT
CATTSGSHFVTGELFF
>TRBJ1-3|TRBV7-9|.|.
TGTGCCAGCAGCTTAGCCTACTCTGGAAACACCATATATTTT
CASSLAYSGNTIYF
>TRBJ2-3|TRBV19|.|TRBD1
TGTGCCAGTAGTATTAGGACAGGGTTCACAGATACGCAGTATTTT
CASSIRTGFTDTQYF
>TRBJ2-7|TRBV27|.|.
TGTGCCAGCAGGAAACCCGGAGGGACTCCAACTTCCTACGAGCAGTACTTC
CASRKPGGTPTSYEQYF
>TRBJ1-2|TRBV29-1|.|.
TGCAGCGTTGAAGGTGGTAGGGGATCTAACTATGGCTACACCTTC
CSVEGGRGSNYGYTF
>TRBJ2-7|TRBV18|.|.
TGTGCCAGCTCACCAGGTAGACAAGGCGACGAGCAGTACTTC
CASSPGRQGDEQYF
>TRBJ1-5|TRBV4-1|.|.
TGCGCCAGCAGCCAAGGCCTGTTCAATCAGCCCCAGCATTTT
CASSQGLFNQPQHF
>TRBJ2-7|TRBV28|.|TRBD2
TGTGCCAGCAGTTTCGCGGGGGGCGGGTACGAGCAGTACTTC
CASSFAGGGYEQYF
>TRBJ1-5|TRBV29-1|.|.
TGCAGCGTTGGTGGCTCAAGCAATCAGCCCCAGCATTTT
CSVGGSSNQPQHF
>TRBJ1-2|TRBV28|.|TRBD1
TGTGCCAGCACTAACAGGGGGTATAGTGGCTACACCTTC
CASTNRGYSGYTF
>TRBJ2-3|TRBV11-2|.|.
TGTGCCAGCAGCTCGAACTGGATGGGCACAGATACGCAGTATTTT
CASSSNWMGTDTQYF
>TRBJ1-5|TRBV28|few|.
TGTGCCAGCAGTCCCATAGGGAGAGGGCAGCCCCAGCATTTT
CASSPIGRGQPQHF
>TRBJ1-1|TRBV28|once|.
TGTGCCAGCAGTTTAATGGGGGGGTGGACTGAAGCTTTCTTT
CASSLMGGWTEAFF
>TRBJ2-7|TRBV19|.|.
TGTGCCAGTAACATTGGATGGGACTACGAGCAGTACTTC
CASNIGWDYEQYF
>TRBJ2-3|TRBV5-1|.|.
TGCGCCAGCAGCTTGAGGGACTTTACAGATACGCAGTATTTT
CASSLRDFTDTQYF
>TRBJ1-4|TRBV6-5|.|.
TGTGCCAGCACCCCCAATGTAGGAACTGTTTTT
CASTPNVGTVF
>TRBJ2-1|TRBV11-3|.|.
TGTGCCAGCAGCAAGAAGCCCTACAATGAGCAGTTCTTC
CASSKKPYNEQFF
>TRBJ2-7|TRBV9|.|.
TGTGCCAGCAGCGTAGGAGGGTCAGGAGGGTGGTACGAGCAGTACTTC
CASSVGGSGGWYEQYF